These T cell receptor beta chains were read from a single sample in a study of T cells in Graves' hyperthyroidism and ophthalmopathy. One entry per CDR3 protein results from TCRdb running MiXCR on the multiplex PCR reads. The sample lists 500,000 to 800,000 distinct CDR3 sequences, over 40% occurring once. The source material was peripheral blood or thyroid tissue (not recorded which). The receptors stem from an adult man with Graves' disease, either hyperthyroidism or ophthalmopathy (not recorded which). Both conserved end residues are part of each CDR3. A D gene is named only where the DNA matches it firmly. Only some rows state a clone size, as once, few, many or a class for expanded clones.

D gene: TRBD1; J gene: TRBJ1-4; clone size: many; V gene: TRBV9; CDR3 protein: CASSETGGNEKLFF; CDR3 DNA: TGTGCCAGCAGCGAAACAGGGGGCAATGAAAAACTGTTTTTT
D gene: -; J gene: TRBJ1-3; clone size: -; V gene: TRBV10-3; CDR3 protein: CALAKDSGNTIYF; CDR3 DNA: TGTGCCCTCGCTAAGGATTCTGGAAACACCATATATTTT
D gene: -; J gene: TRBJ1-2; clone size: once; V gene: TRBV7-9; CDR3 protein: CAGSLALSGIGGPGYGYTF; CDR3 DNA: TGTGCCGGCAGCTTAGCTTTGTCGGGTATCGGGGGGCCAGGCTATGGCTACACCTTC
D gene: -; J gene: TRBJ2-7; clone size: many; V gene: TRBV2; CDR3 protein: CASRQFSYEQYF; CDR3 DNA: TGTGCCAGCCGTCAGTTCTCCTACGAGCAGTACTTC
D gene: -; J gene: TRBJ2-7; clone size: -; V gene: TRBV29-1; CDR3 protein: CSVVGEMQELAYEQYF; CDR3 DNA: TGCAGCGTTGTGGGGGAAATGCAGGAACTAGCCTACGAGCAGTACTTC
D gene: TRBD1; J gene: TRBJ1-5; clone size: many; V gene: TRBV19; CDR3 protein: CASSGGQWEPQHF; CDR3 DNA: TGTGCCAGTAGTGGGGGACAGTGGGAGCCCCAGCATTTT
D gene: -; J gene: TRBJ2-5; clone size: many; V gene: TRBV7-8; CDR3 protein: CASSDKIVETQYF; CDR3 DNA: TGTGCCAGCAGCGACAAGATTGTGGAGACCCAGTACTTC
D gene: -; J gene: TRBJ1-5; clone size: -; V gene: TRBV2; CDR3 protein: CASSYPVSNQPQHF; CDR3 DNA: TGTGCCAGCAGTTACCCGGTCAGCAATCAGCCCCAGCATTTT
D gene: TRBD2; J gene: TRBJ2-2; clone size: -; V gene: TRBV5-1; CDR3 protein: CASSWRLAGNTGELFF; CDR3 DNA: TGCGCCAGCAGCTGGAGACTAGCGGGGAACACCGGGGAGCTGTTTTTT
D gene: -; J gene: TRBJ2-7; clone size: many; V gene: TRBV7-8; CDR3 protein: CASSPQGLGYEQYF; CDR3 DNA: TGTGCCAGCAGCCCCCAAGGGCTCGGCTACGAGCAGTACTTC
D gene: -; J gene: TRBJ2-7; clone size: -; V gene: TRBV11-1; CDR3 protein: CASRYRDTSYEQYF; CDR3 DNA: TGTGCCAGCCGCTACCGGGACACCTCCTACGAGCAGTACTTC
D gene: TRBD1; J gene: TRBJ1-1; clone size: -; V gene: TRBV10-3; CDR3 protein: CAISGTGGVNTEAFF; CDR3 DNA: TGTGCCATCAGTGGGACAGGGGGTGTAAACACTGAAGCTTTCTTT
D gene: TRBD1; J gene: TRBJ1-2; clone size: many; V gene: TRBV2; CDR3 protein: CASRPGQGNYGYTF; CDR3 DNA: TGTGCCAGCAGACCGGGACAGGGAAACTATGGCTACACCTTC
D gene: -; J gene: TRBJ1-1; clone size: few; V gene: TRBV20-1; CDR3 protein: CSARKDRDWINTEAFF; CDR3 DNA: TGCAGTGCTAGAAAAGACCGGGACTGGATAAACACTGAAGCTTTCTTT
D gene: TRBD1; J gene: TRBJ1-1; clone size: -; V gene: TRBV2; CDR3 protein: CASSYEPTGSGEAFF; CDR3 DNA: TGTGCCAGCAGCTATGAACCGACAGGGTCAGGTGAAGCTTTCTTT
D gene: -; J gene: TRBJ2-7; clone size: few; V gene: TRBV10-3; CDR3 protein: CASRTGFGSHEQYF; CDR3 DNA: TGTGCCAGCAGAACCGGGTTTGGGAGCCACGAGCAGTACTTC